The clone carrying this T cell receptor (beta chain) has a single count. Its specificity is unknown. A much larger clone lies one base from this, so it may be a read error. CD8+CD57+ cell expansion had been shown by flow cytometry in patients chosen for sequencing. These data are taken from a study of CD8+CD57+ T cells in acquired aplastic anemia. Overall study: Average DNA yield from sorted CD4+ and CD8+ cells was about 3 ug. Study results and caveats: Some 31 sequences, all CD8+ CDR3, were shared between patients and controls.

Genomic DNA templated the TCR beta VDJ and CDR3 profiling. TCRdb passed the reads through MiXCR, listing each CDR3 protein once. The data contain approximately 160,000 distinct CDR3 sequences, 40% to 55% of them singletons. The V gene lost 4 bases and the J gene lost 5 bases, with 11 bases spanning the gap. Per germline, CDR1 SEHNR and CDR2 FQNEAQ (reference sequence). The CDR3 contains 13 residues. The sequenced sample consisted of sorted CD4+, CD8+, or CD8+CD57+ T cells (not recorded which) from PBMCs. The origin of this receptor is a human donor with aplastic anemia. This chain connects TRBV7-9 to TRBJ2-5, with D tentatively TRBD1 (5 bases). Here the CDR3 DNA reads TGTGCCAGCAGCTCCAGGGTTGTGGAGACCCAGTACTTC. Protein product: CASSSRVVETQYF.